Below, 24 T cell receptor beta chains from the same sample are listed, as sequenced in a study of cytomegalovirus exposure and HLA in healthy donors. 60 Vbeta and 13 Jbeta primers were used in PCR. Only in-frame clones appear in the TCRdb table, and some are missing; sequencing was by immunoSEQ multiplex PCR. The sample yields 130,000 to 150,000 clones, of which the top ten take up 0.9% to 1%. The specimen was PBMCs. These receptors all come from a male donor in good health and CMV-seronegative.

The chain uses TRBV18 and TRBJ2-1; TRBD1 aligns across 10 bases. There are 17 residues in the CDR3. The germline gives CDR1 KGHSH, CDR2 LQKENI. Losses at the gene ends were 3 bases for V and 10 bases for J; bases not matched to a gene: 15. CDR3 amino acids: CASSPSPRLGTGDEQFF. In nucleotides, the CDR3 is TGTGCCAGCTCACCCAGCCCTCGGCTTGGGACAGGGGACGAGCAGTTCTTC.

The rearrangement uses TRBV7-9 and TRBJ1-2; weak D call: TRBD1 (5 bases). The V and J ends lost 0 bases and 8 bases respectively, with 10 bases between them. Germline CDR1 reads SEHNR; CDR2 reads FQNEAQ (reference sequence). The CDR3 totals 13 residues. As DNA, the CDR3 is TGTGCCAGCAGCTTAGCGGTGACAGACGGCTACACCTTC. The encoded protein is CASSLAVTDGYTF.

The chain joins TRBV30 to TRBJ1-1; D is undetermined. The CDR3 runs to 14 residues. CDR1 and CDR2 from the germline V gene are GTSNPN and SVGIG (reference sequence). Deletions cut 0 bases from V and 6 bases from J, with 14 bases between. This CDR3 reads CAWSVHPRGAEAFF. CDR3 DNA: TGTGCCTGGAGTGTACATCCCAGAGGCGCTGAAGCTTTCTTT.

As regards this clone: Germline and junction disagree at one end, which may indicate a read error. V and J are TRBV30 and TRBJ1-3; 10 bases match TRBD1. Germline CDR1 and CDR2: GTSNPN and SVGIG (reference sequence). The CDR3 runs to 11 residues. DNA for the CDR3: TGTGCCTGGAGTCCGGGACAGGGGAATCATTTT. Its protein is CAWSPGQGNHF.

The chain carries TRBV5-6 and TRBJ1-2, with D possibly matching TRBD1 (5 bases). This CDR3 has 14 amino acids. CDR1 SGHDT and CDR2 YYEEEE come from the germline V gene. Trimming stripped 1 base from V and 5 bases from J, with 12 bases between. DNA for the CDR3: TGTGCCAGCAGCTTGACCCAACAGGAATATGGCTACACCTTC. This sequence encodes CASSLTQQEYGYTF.

V usage is TRBV30 and J usage is TRBJ2-1; 8 bases line up with TRBD2. With V trimmed by 5 bases and J by 7 bases, 10 bases remained unmatched. This CDR3 has 14 residues. CDR1 and CDR2 (germline): GTSNPN, SVGIG (reference sequence). The CDR3 loop is CAWFYSGIGNEQFF. For the CDR3, the DNA is TGTGCCTGGTTCTATAGCGGGATTGGGAATGAGCAGTTCTTC.

The chain carries TRBV28 and TRBJ2-1, with TRBD2 matching over 9 bases. V was pared by 8 bases and J by 6 bases, with 11 bases of the junction left unmatched. The CDR3 length is 15 residues. Germline loops: CDR1 MDHEN, CDR2 SYDVKM. The CDR3 region has the DNA TGTGCCAGCGGTACCGGGCTAGCGGGGACCAATGAGCAGTTCTTC. Amino acids: CASGTGLAGTNEQFF.

V and J are TRBV5-1 and TRBJ2-7; 7 nucleotides align to TRBD1. The CDR3 extends over 16 amino acids. Germline loops: CDR1 SGHRS, CDR2 YFSETQ. The J segment lost 0 bases and the V segment lost 7 bases, leaving 13 bases of the junction unmatched. The DNA of the CDR3 is TGCGCCAGCCGGCCTACGGTAGACAGGGCCTCCTACGAGCAGTACTTC. Amino acids: CASRPTVDRASYEQYF.

The V call is TRBV6-1, the J call TRBJ2-3, with D unclear. Trimming cost V 3 bases and J 2 bases, with 15 bases left between them. This CDR3 region has 16 residues. Germline loops: CDR1 MNHNS, CDR2 SASEGT. This CDR3 is CASSEALASLTDTQYF. CDR3 DNA: TGTGCCAGCAGTGAGGCCTTAGCATCCCTCACAGATACGCAGTATTTT.

The chain combines TRBV4-2 with TRBJ2-5; 14 bases are shared with TRBD2. Germline lookup yields CDR1 LGHNA and CDR2 YNFKEQ. This CDR3 spans 16 amino acids. J lost 5 bases, V lost 4 bases, and 6 bases had no gene match. The CDR3 DNA follows: TGTGCCAGCAGCCCAGGGACTAGCGGGAGTTCTGAGACCCAGTACTTC. As protein: CASSPGTSGSSETQYF.

The chain has TRBV12-5 and TRBJ2-2; no clear D. The V end was cut by 1 base, the J end by 1 base, with 13 bases between. The germline V gene encodes CDR1 LGHNT and CDR2 FRNRAP. This CDR3 has 17 residues. The CDR3 spells CASGLASFMRNTGELFF. CDR3 DNA: TGTGCTAGTGGTTTGGCCTCTTTTATGCGGAACACCGGGGAGCTGTTTTTT.

The chain uses TRBV6-4 and TRBJ2-6; no clear D. The CDR3 is made up of 14 amino acids. Germline V gene data show CDR1 as MRHNA and CDR2 as SNTAGT. Trimming took off 3 bases at V and 4 bases at J, with 7 bases between the two ends. The CDR3 nucleotides are TGTGCCAGCAGTGAGATGGCCGGGGCCAACGTCCTGACTTTC. Residues: CASSEMAGANVLTF.

The genes are TRBV7-8 and TRBJ1-1, with D unresolved. The CDR3 totals 13 residues. Trimming cost V 5 bases and J 2 bases, with 9 bases left between them. Germline-derived CDR1 and CDR2 are SGHVS and FQNEAQ. The CDR3 here is CASSKRINTEAFF. In DNA form, the CDR3 reads TGTGCCAGCAGCAAGCGAATAAACACTGAAGCTTTCTTT. Full variable domain (outside the CDR3, taken from reference TRBV7-8 and TRBJ1-1): GAGVSQSPRYKVAKRGQDVALRCDPISGHVSLFWYQQALGQGPEFLTYFQNEAQLDKSGLPSDRFFAERPEGSVSTLKIQRTQQEDSAVYLCASSKRINTEAFFGQGTRLTVV.

This chain joins TRBV5-1 and TRBJ1-1, with D tentatively TRBD1 (5 bases). CDR1 SGHRS and CDR2 YFSETQ come from the germline V gene. The germline V and J ends were trimmed by 5 bases and 1 base, with 12 bases remaining between them. This CDR3 contains 14 residues. The CDR3 DNA is TGCGCCAGCAGTCAGGGTAGCGGGAACACTGAAGCTTTCTTT. Its protein is CASSQGSGNTEAFF. The whole variable domain, remainder taken from reference TRBV5-1 and TRBJ1-1, is KAGVTQTPRYLIKTRGQQVTLSCSPISGHRSVSWYQQTPGQGLQFLFEYFSETQRNKGNFPGRFSGRQFSNSRSEMNVSTLELGDSALYLCASSQGSGNTEAFFGQGTRLTVV.

The V call is TRBV6-5, the J call TRBJ2-1; D is undetermined. The CDR3 length is 13 residues. V shed 0 bases and J shed 10 bases, with 10 bases lying between them. Germline V gene data show CDR1 as MNHEY and CDR2 as SVGAGI. The CDR3 DNA follows: TGTGCCAGCAGTTACTCCAATCTAGGAGAGCAGTTCTTC. Translating it yields CASSYSNLGEQFF.

The chain links TRBV19 to TRBJ2-7; 10 nucleotides agree with TRBD2. V was pared by 9 bases and J by 9 bases, with 14 bases of the junction left unmatched. The CDR3 runs 14 residues. Germline loops: CDR1 LNHDA, CDR2 SQIVND (reference sequence). The CDR3: CASASLAGEGGQYF. CDR3 nucleotides: TGTGCCAGCGCTTCTCTAGCGGGAGAGGGTGGGCAGTACTTC.

The rearrangement joins TRBV13 to TRBJ1-2; 9 positions agree with TRBD1. With V trimmed by 8 bases and J by 1 base, 17 bases remained unmatched. Germline V gives CDR1 PRHDT, CDR2 FYEKMQ (reference sequence). This CDR3 comprises 18 residues. CDR3 sequence reads: CASYSMRDRTGVNYGYTF. Here the CDR3 DNA reads TGTGCCAGCTATAGTATGCGCGACCGGACAGGGGTTAACTATGGCTACACCTTC.

The chain joins TRBV19 to TRBJ2-5; D is unclear. Trimming cost V 7 bases and J 0 bases, with 12 bases left between them. The CDR3 has 14 amino acids. The germline CDR1 and CDR2 sequences are LNHDA and SQIVND (reference sequence). In DNA, the CDR3 is TGTGCCAGTAAAGTCGGAACAGACCAAGAGACCCAGTACTTC. Translated, it gives CASKVGTDQETQYF.

Here the CDR3 reads CASSYATGTTEAFF. The CDR3 DNA reads as TGTGCCAGCAGTTACGCCACAGGGACCACTGAAGCTTTCTTT. The chain employs TRBV6-5 and TRBJ1-1; D is possibly TRBD1 (6 bases). CDR3 length: 14 residues. Germline assignment: CDR1 MNHEY and CDR2 SVGAGI. Trimming took off 2 bases at V and 4 bases at J, with 11 bases between the two ends.

The CDR3 DNA is TGTGCCAGTAGTATGGCCCACGCAGGGGTCTCACCCCTCCACTTT. Translating it yields CASSMAHAGVSPLHF. The V gene is TRBV19, the J gene TRBJ1-6; weak D call: TRBD1 (6 bases). Trimming shortened V by 3 bases and J by 10 bases, and 16 bases separated the two germline ends. This CDR3 has 15 amino acids. Germline V gene lookup returns CDR1 LNHDA and CDR2 SQIVND (reference sequence).

The chain is built from TRBV19 and TRBJ2-3; 7 bases fit TRBD2. Germline CDR1 LNHDA, CDR2 SQIVND (reference sequence). The CDR3 runs 20 residues. V dropped 0 bases and J dropped 6; count of bases not matched to a gene: 21. CDR3 protein: CASSIDSRGRAYNPLDTQYF. The CDR3 bases are TGTGCCAGTAGTATAGATTCTAGAGGGAGGGCCTATAATCCTCTGGATACGCAGTATTTT.

The chain uses TRBV6-1 and TRBJ1-4; 10 bases match TRBD1. With 2 bases clipped from V and 12 bases from J, the junction kept 9 bases outside the gene matches. The length of the CDR3 is 15 residues. Looked up from germline, CDR1 is MNHNS and CDR2 is SASEGT. CDR3 loop: CASSEQPGTGVQLFF. CDR3 DNA sequence: TGTGCCAGCAGTGAACAACCCGGGACAGGGGTCCAACTGTTTTTT.

The gene calls are TRBV6-5 and TRBJ1-1, with 8 positions matching TRBD1. J was trimmed by 3 bases and V by 4 bases; bases with no gene match: 4. The germline V gene has CDR1 MNHEY and CDR2 SVGAGI. The CDR3 length is 14 residues. The DNA for the CDR3 is TGTGCCAGCAGTTCAGGGGGCGTTTACACTGAAGCTTTCTTT. It translates to CASSSGGVYTEAFF.

V and J are TRBV25-1 and TRBJ1-3; 8 positions match TRBD1. CDR3 length equals 14 residues. Germline trimming cut 8 bases from V and 4 bases from J; bases unmatched to any gene: 7. Looked up from germline, CDR1 is MGHDK and CDR2 is SYGVNS. CDR3 sequence (DNA): TGTGCCAGCTCGAGGACAGGGCAAGGAAACACCATATATTTT. Translation: CASSRTGQGNTIYF.